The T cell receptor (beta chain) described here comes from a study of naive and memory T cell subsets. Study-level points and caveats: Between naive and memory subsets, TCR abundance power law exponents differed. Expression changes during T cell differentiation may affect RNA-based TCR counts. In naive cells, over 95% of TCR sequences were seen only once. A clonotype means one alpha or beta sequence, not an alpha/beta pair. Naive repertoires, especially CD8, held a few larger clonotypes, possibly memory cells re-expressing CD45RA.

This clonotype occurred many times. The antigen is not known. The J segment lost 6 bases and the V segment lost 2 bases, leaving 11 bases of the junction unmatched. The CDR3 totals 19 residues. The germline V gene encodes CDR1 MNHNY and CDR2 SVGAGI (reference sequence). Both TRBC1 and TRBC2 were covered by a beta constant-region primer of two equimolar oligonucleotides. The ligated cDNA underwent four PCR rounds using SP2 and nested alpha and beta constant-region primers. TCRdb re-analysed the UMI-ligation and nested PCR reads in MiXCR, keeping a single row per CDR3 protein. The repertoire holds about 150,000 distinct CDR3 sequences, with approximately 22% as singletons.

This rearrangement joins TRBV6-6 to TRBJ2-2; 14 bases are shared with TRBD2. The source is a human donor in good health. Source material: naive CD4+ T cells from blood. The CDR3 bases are TGTGCCAGCAGTTACCGAGGACTAGCGGGAGGAAGCGATCCCGGGGAGCTGTTTTTT. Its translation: CASSYRGLAGGSDPGELFF.